This TCR beta chain is from a study of chemoradiotherapy in HPV16-positive cancers. Turning to the study itself: Two HPV16-positive patients' cells yielded candidate HPV-specific clones and common motifs.

With regard to this clone: Its antigen is still unknown.

Study-level findings and limits: Candidate HPV-specific clones and E7-related TCR motifs grew in tumor during treatment.

The junction had 11 bases not matched to a gene; V was cut back by 5 bases and J by 3 bases. The germline V gene has CDR1 SGHTA and CDR2 FQGNSA. The CDR3 consists of 17 residues. Clones were sequenced by immunoSEQ multiplex PCR, and TCRdb holds only the in-frame ones, with some missing. The data contain 9,500 to 15,000 clones, 88% of them singletons. The sequences come from blood, collected from a patient who underwent chemoradiotherapy. This receptor was taken from a human donor with HPV-associated anogenital cancer. The chain recombines TRBV7-2 with TRBJ1-5; the match to TRBD1 covers 9 bases. In DNA form, the CDR3 reads TGTGCCAGCAGCCCAGGGGACAGGGCGCGTTTCAATCAGCCCCAGCATTTT. Translation gives CASSPGDRARFNQPQHF. The entire variable domain, with the rest obtained from reference TRBV7-2 and TRBJ1-5, is as follows: GAGVSQSPSNKVTEKGKDVELRCDPISGHTALYWYRQSLGQGLEFLIYFQGNSAPDKSGLPSDRFSAERTGGSVSTLTIQRTQQEDSAVYLCASSPGDRARFNQPQHFGDGTRLSIL.